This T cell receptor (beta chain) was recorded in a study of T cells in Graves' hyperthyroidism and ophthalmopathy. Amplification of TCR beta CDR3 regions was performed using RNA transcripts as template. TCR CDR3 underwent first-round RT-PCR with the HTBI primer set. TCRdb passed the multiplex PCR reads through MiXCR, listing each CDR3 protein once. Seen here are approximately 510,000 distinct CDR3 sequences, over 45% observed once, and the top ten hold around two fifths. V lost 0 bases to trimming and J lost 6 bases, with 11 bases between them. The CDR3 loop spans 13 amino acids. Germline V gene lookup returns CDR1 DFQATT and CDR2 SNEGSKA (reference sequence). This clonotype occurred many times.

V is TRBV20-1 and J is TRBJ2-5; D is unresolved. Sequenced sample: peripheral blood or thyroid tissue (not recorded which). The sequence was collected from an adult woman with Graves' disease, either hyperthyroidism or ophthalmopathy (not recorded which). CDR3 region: CSARDTLMQTQYF. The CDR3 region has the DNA TGCAGTGCTAGAGATACGCTTATGCAGACCCAGTACTTC.